This T cell receptor (beta chain) was sequenced in a study of Ad26.COV2.S vaccination and SARS-CoV-2 variants. Study context: Donor had been placed in the Ad26.COV2.S arm of the COV1001 trial. Intramuscular Ad26.COV2.S doses were given once or twice, 56 days apart.

The germline V gene has CDR1 SGDLS and CDR2 YYNGEE. This CDR3 comprises 15 residues. V trimming: 0 bases; J trimming: 3 bases; junction bases outside the gene matches: 2. TCRdb's table, derived via immunoSEQ multiplex PCR, lists solely in-frame clones and lacks some. The data hold a few hundred thousand clones, with more than 75% observed a single time. Documented treatment: over 15 received Ad26.COV2.S at low or high dose, single or two shots; about 5 received placebo; per-sample allocation not given. Samples analyzed were those drawn on day 63 after the first vaccine or placebo injection. The sequencing here drew on peripheral blood, taken in a trial of Ad26.COV2.S vaccine versus placebo. This clonotype was obtained from a person between 18 and 65 years old who received the Ad26.COV2.S COVID-19 vaccine or a placebo. The chain couples TRBV9 to TRBJ1-4, with 7 bases fitting TRBD1. DNA for the CDR3: TGTGCCAGCAGCGTAGAAGGGGGCTCTAATGAAAAACTGTTTTTT. Translating it yields CASSVEGGSNEKLFF.